This TCR beta chain is from a study of blood T cell repertoires in COVID-19. Produced via immunoSEQ multiplex PCR; TCRdb's table is partial and in-frame only. The table has around 87,000 clones, around 79% seen once; the top ten hold roughly 10%. The germline V gene encodes CDR1 LGHNT and CDR2 FRNRAP. CDR3 length equals 18 residues. J gave up 1 base and V 4 bases, and 10 bases lay outside the gene matches. The source is a woman at least 80 years old with acute or convalescent COVID-19. The chain uses TRBV12-5 and TRBJ2-3; 11 bases match TRBD2. Source material: peripheral blood. The CDR3, as DNA: TGTGCTAGTGGTTCGGCCCCGACTAGCGGGACCGGCACAGATACGCAGTATTTT. Translating it yields CASGSAPTSGTGTDTQYF.